A selection of T cell receptor beta chains follows, all from one sample in a study of neurological immune-mediated disorders. TCRdb redid the calling of the 5' RACE reads with MiXCR, one entry per CDR3 protein. This table holds tens of thousands of distinct CDR3 sequences, around 4.2% found once. The sequencing input was PBMCs. The source is a man over 45 with multiple sclerosis. CDR3s include the opening cysteine and the closing phenylalanine or tryptophan. The D gene is left open where the match is weak. A row's size may be missing; if present it is once, few, many or a size class.

clone_size j_call cdr3_length d_call v_call cdr3_aa cdr3_nt
many TRBJ2-1 12 NA TRBV20-1 CSAGWGWNEQFF TGCAGTGCTGGATGGGGTTGGAATGAGCAGTTCTTC
few TRBJ1-1 14 TRBD1 TRBV5-6 CASSAGQGMAEAFF TGTGCCAGCAGCGCGGGACAGGGGATGGCTGAAGCTTTCTTT
many TRBJ2-1 20 TRBD2 TRBV20-1 CSARDPWTSGSERGYNEQFF TGCAGTGCTAGAGACCCCTGGACTAGCGGGAGCGAAAGGGGCTACAATGAGCAGTTCTTC
many TRBJ1-1 16 TRBD1 TRBV7-9 CASSSPGTGRNTEAFF TGTGCCAGCAGCAGTCCCGGGACAGGGAGGAACACTGAAGCTTTCTTT
many TRBJ2-1 14 NA TRBV5-1 CASWSGTEYNEQFF TGCGCCAGCTGGTCCGGGACCGAATACAATGAGCAGTTCTTC
medium-sized TRBJ2-5 14 TRBD1 TRBV20-1 CSGYRGRSSETQYF TGCAGTGGCTACAGGGGAAGAAGTTCAGAGACCCAGTACTTC
NA TRBJ2-1 17 TRBD2 TRBV5-1 CASSLGQAGGSYNEQFF TGCGCCAGCAGCTTGGGGCAAGCGGGAGGCTCCTACAATGAGCAGTTCTTC
many TRBJ2-5 16 TRBD1 TRBV5-1 CASSPGTGGYQETQYF TGCGCCAGCAGCCCGGGGACAGGGGGCTACCAAGAGACCCAGTACTTC
NA TRBJ2-7 12 NA TRBV20-1 CSATPRGYEQYF TGCAGTGCTACCCCACGGGGATACGAGCAGTACTTC
many TRBJ1-5 16 TRBD1 TRBV5-1 CASSLGPDRGNQPQHF TGCGCCAGCAGCTTGGGACCGGACAGGGGGAATCAGCCCCAGCATTTT
once TRBJ1-4 15 NA TRBV20-1 CSAPGTIATNEKLFF TGCAGTGCCCCCGGGACCATCGCAACTAATGAAAAACTGTTTTTT
NA TRBJ1-5 14 TRBD1 TRBV20-1 CSARRGQNNQPQNF TGCAGTGCTAGAAGGGGGCAGAACAATCAGCCCCAGAATTTT
many TRBJ2-7 15 NA TRBV12-3/TRBV12-4 CASTTSRDSNYEQYF TGTGCCAGCACCACCTCCCGGGACTCCAACTACGAGCAGTACTTC
many TRBJ2-6 17 NA TRBV15 CATSRGRESPGANVLTF TGTGCCACCAGCAGGGGCAGGGAGTCCCCTGGGGCCAACGTCCTGACTTTC
many TRBJ2-2 15 TRBD2 TRBV6-1 CASSELAGGPGELFF TGTGCCAGCAGTGAACTAGCGGGGGGGCCCGGGGAGCTGTTTTTT
medium-sized TRBJ2-5 16 TRBD2 TRBV7-2 CASSFAVLAGEETQYF TGTGCCAGCAGCTTCGCCGTTCTAGCGGGAGAGGAGACCCAGTACTTC
many TRBJ2-5 13 TRBD1 TRBV7-8 CASSLGTGGTQYF TGTGCCAGCAGCTTAGGGACAGGGGGAACCCAGTACTTC
few TRBJ2-1 12 NA TRBV5-1 CASSLGSYEQFF TGCGCCAGCAGCTTGGGCAGCTATGAGCAGTTCTTC
many TRBJ1-1 12 TRBD1 TRBV29-1 CSVRQGRTEAFF TGCAGCGTTAGACAGGGTAGAACTGAAGCTTTCTTT
many TRBJ2-3 15 NA TRBV9 CASSVGGISTDTQYF TGTGCCAGCAGCGTAGGAGGGATTAGCACAGATACGCAGTATTTT
few TRBJ2-7 13 NA TRBV6-2/TRBV6-3 CASTGRGGGEQYF TGTGCCAGCACCGGGCGTGGTGGAGGCGAGCAGTACTTC
NA TRBJ1-1 14 NA TRBV20-1 CSAIVGALGTEAFF TGCAGTGCGATAGTGGGGGCCCTCGGGACTGAAGCTTTCTTT
many TRBJ1-5 15 TRBD1 TRBV28 CASSSGTGGSQPQHF TGTGCCAGCAGTTCCGGGACAGGGGGGTCTCAGCCCCAGCATTTT
many TRBJ1-2 18 NA TRBV6-7 CASSYSLVHLRVNYGYTF TGTGCCAGCAGTTACTCGTTAGTCCACCTGAGGGTTAACTATGGCTACACCTTC
many TRBJ1-1 12 NA TRBV29-1 CSVDRGGTEAFF TGCAGCGTTGACCGGGGGGGCACTGAAGCTTTCTTT
many TRBJ2-5 13 NA TRBV5-6 CASTLGRGETQYF TGTGCCAGCACCTTGGGAAGGGGGGAGACCCAGTACTTC
many TRBJ2-1 16 TRBD2 TRBV20-1 CSARDLGRAYVNEQFF TGCAGTGCTAGAGATCTCGGGAGGGCCTATGTAAATGAGCAGTTCTTC
many TRBJ2-2 15 NA TRBV10-3 CAIRGPSANTGELFF TGTGCCATCAGGGGCCCCAGCGCCAACACCGGGGAGCTGTTTTTT
few TRBJ1-1 13 NA TRBV7-9 CASSLPRNTEAFF TGTGCCAGCAGCTTACCTAGGAACACTGAAGCTTTCTTT
many TRBJ1-1 13 NA TRBV5-1 CASSYAENTEAFF TGCGCCAGCAGCTACGCAGAGAACACTGAAGCTTTCTTT
many TRBJ1-4 17 NA TRBV28 CASSSPETVATNEKLFF TGTGCCAGCTCTTCCCCGGAGACGGTTGCAACTAATGAAAAACTGTTTTTT
many TRBJ2-7 12 NA TRBV10-3 CAISPGVHEQYF TGTGCCATCAGCCCGGGGGTCCACGAGCAGTACTTC
few TRBJ1-2 12 NA TRBV9 CASSVGPYGYTF TGTGCCAGCAGCGTAGGACCCTATGGCTACACCTTC